The T cell receptor (beta chain) described here comes from a study of identical twins. TCRdb re-called the 5' RACE reads with MiXCR, one entry per CDR3 protein. The data show around 220,000 distinct CDR3 sequences, roughly 10% seen once. Per germline, CDR1 LGHNA and CDR2 YSLEER. V was shortened by 0 bases and J by 5 bases, with 10 bases between the two germline ends. CDR3 length equals 15 residues. In its sample, this clonotype was seen many times. This chain uses TRBV4-3 with TRBJ1-4; D is ambiguous. This TCR was recovered from a man aged 50 to 60 in good health. Sequencing was done on a sample of memory T cells sorted from blood. The CDR3 DNA follows: TGCGCCAGCAGCCAAGATTACACCCGCAATGAAAAACTGTTTTTT. It yields the protein CASSQDYTRNEKLFF.